The clone carrying this T cell receptor beta chain was recorded a few times. This entry comes from a study of shared clonotypes between healthy human individuals. The V gene lost 0 bases and the J gene lost 10 bases, with 9 bases spanning the gap. This CDR3 contains 11 residues. Per germline, CDR1 DFQATT and CDR2 SNEGSKA (reference sequence). The method was immunoSEQ multiplex PCR; TCRdb's version includes in-frame clones alone and lacks a portion of them. This table holds about 510,000 clones, nearly 80% found once. The sequence came from a woman in her thirties or forties in good health. Some clones in this sample may be carry-over from other donors' samples. Sequencing was carried out using PBMCs. V and J are TRBV20-1 and TRBJ1-1; no clear D gene. In DNA form, the CDR3 reads TGCAGTGCTAGAGATGTACGAGGAGCTTTCTTT. It is translated as CSARDVRGAFF.